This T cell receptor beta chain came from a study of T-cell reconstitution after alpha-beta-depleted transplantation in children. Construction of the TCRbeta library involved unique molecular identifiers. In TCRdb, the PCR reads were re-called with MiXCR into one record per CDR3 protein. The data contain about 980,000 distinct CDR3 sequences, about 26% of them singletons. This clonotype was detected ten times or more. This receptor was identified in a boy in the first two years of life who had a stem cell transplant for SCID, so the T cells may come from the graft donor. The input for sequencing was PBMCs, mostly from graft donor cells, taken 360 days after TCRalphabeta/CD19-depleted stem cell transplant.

The CDR3 spells CSAPRWGGLYTGELFF. CDR3 bases: TGCAGTGCACCCCGATGGGGGGGGCTGTATACCGGGGAGCTGTTTTTT. The chain couples TRBV20-1 to TRBJ2-2; TRBD2 is a possible D gene (7 bases). CDR1 and CDR2 from the germline V gene are DFQATT and SNEGSKA (reference sequence). CDR3 size: 16 residues. V gave up 6 bases and J gave up 5 bases, with 22 bases separating them.